This TCR beta chain was profiled in a study of blood T cell repertoires in COVID-19 (dated by TCRdb to the early 2020s). Regarding the study in general: Samples from collaborators originated in the United States, Italy and Spain and spanned both the acute and convalescent phases of COVID-19. Deeply sampled blood TCRbeta repertoires from subjects exposed to, actively infected with, or recovered from COVID-19 were included in the dataset. The repertoires were released in a freely available public database meant as a resource for research on the immune response to SARS-CoV-2. Where available, HLA class I and class II types were taken from metadata supplied by the sample provider and were not determined by assay-based typing. The samples were drawn from two sources: the first 160 participants of the ongoing ImmuneRACE study, and 1,254 subjects contributed by 6 global collaborators. The material from the prospective study consisted of cDNA or gDNA derived from T cells, B-cell-depleted T cells, or PBMCs. Nearly every sample came with metadata listing a de-identified subject ID, COVID-19 status, age in years and sex.

As to this clone: The clone's antigen remains unknown. No base-level quality is on record; no much larger clone is a single base apart.

From the cysteine up to the phenylalanine, the CDR3 has a length of 14 residues. Only the CDR3 portion is preserved as DNA: 42 bases, with reading frame beginning at the first base. The germline V gene (reference sequence) provides CDR1 MNHEY and CDR2 SMNVEV. From V the trimming removes 2 bases and from J it removes 5 bases, while the gene matches leave 3 bases of the junction unaccounted for. Overall study results and their limits: Clinical and demographic metadata were provided uncurated, with the amount varying by source and participant.

TCRbeta CDR3 regions were amplified from genomic DNA using the immunoSEQ Assay, a bias-controlled multiplex PCR. On the authors' methods: The number of nucleated cells in each sample was estimated from the amplification of reference gene primers within the assay. To quantify the absolute abundance of each unique TCRbeta CDR3 rearrangement, sequence reads were collapsed and filtered. For each sample, productive Simpson clonality was calculated by taking the square root of Simpson's diversity index across productive rearrangements. The clones in this table, taken by TCRdb from immuneACCESS, are in-frame only. Not every clone is retained; where verified, under half of the shortfall comes from an unresolved V gene, and the cause of the rest is unknown. V, J and clone size are those of that table, while D and trimming were read from the DNA. The sample data list roughly 330,000 clones, and about 87% of these were observed just once. The ten most abundant clones make up about 4.7% of the sample.

In the prospective study, participants were 18 to 89 years old, resided in about two dozen geographic areas of the United States, and were enrolled through a virtual design. In the prospective study, cohorts were assigned on the basis of participant-reported clinical history obtained from a screening survey and a study questionnaire. ImmuneRACE Cohort 3 recovered participants were defined by two consecutive negative NP/OP PCR tests, healthcare professional clearance, or symptom resolution. Each participant in the prospective study had whole blood, serum and a nasopharyngeal or oropharyngeal swab collected by mobile phlebotomists. Participants in the prospective study had the option to provide additional blood draws and questionnaires over an approximately two-month period. Prospective study blood samples were shipped either frozen or at room temperature before DNA extraction.

The clonotype was recovered from a man aged 25-40 years who had recovered from COVID-19. The chain was built from TRBV27 and TRBJ1-5, and TRBD1 matches 7 of the central bases. Source material: PBMCs or T cells enriched from blood (not recorded which). The bases read TGTGCCAGCAGTTTAGGGACAGAGTATCAGCCCCAGCATTTT. It translates as CASSLGTEYQPQHF.